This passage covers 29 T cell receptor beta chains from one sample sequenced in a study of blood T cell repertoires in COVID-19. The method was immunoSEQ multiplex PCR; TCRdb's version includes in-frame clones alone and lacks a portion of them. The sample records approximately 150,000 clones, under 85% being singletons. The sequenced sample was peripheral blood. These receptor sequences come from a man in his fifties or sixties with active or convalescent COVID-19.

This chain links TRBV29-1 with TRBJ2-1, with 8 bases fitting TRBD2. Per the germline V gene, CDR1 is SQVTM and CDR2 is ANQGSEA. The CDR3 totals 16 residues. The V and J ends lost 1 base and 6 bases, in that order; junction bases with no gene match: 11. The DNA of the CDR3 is TGCAGCGTTGAAGGGGCTTCCGGGACTAGTGCCAATGAGCAGTTCTTC. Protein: CSVEGASGTSANEQFF.

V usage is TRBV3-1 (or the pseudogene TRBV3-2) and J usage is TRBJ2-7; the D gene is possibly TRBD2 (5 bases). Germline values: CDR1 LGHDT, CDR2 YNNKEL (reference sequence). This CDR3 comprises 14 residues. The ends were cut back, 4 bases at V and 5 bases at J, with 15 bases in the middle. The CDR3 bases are TGTGCCAGCAGCCCCGGGATTACCCGACACGAGCAGTACTTC. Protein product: CASSPGITRHEQYF.

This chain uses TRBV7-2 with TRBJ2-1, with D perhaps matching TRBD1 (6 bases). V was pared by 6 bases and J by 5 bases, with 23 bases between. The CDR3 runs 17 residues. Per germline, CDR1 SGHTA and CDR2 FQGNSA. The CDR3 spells CASSFRGSHLLNNEQFF. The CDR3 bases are TGTGCCAGCAGTTTTAGGGGGTCGCATCTCCTAAACAATGAGCAGTTCTTC.

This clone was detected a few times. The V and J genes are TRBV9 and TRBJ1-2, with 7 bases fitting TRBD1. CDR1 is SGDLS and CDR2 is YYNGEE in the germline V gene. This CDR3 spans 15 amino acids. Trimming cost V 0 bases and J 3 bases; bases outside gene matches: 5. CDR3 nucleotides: TGTGCCAGCAGCGTAGCAGGGGGTGGCTACTATGGCTACACCTTC. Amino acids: CASSVAGGGYYGYTF.

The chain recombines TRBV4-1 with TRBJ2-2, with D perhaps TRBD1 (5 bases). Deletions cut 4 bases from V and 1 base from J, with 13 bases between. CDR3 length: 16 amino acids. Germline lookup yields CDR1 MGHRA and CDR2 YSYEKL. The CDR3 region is CASSRRTIKNTGELFF. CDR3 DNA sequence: TGCGCCAGCAGCCGGCGGACAATTAAGAACACCGGGGAGCTGTTTTTT.

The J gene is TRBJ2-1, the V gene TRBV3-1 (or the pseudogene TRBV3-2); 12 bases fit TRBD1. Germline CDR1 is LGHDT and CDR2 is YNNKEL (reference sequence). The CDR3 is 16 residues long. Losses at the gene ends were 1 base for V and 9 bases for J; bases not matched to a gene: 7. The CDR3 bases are TGTGCCAGCAGCCAAGGCGCAGGGACAGGGGGCATTGAGCAGTTCTTC. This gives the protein CASSQGAGTGGIEQFF.

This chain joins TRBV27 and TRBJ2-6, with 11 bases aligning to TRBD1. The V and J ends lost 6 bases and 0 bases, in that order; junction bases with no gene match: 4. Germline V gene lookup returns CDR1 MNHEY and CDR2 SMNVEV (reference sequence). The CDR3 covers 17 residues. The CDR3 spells CASSRTGGNSGANVLTF. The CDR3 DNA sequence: TGTGCCAGCAGCAGGACAGGGGGCAACTCTGGGGCCAACGTCCTGACTTTC.

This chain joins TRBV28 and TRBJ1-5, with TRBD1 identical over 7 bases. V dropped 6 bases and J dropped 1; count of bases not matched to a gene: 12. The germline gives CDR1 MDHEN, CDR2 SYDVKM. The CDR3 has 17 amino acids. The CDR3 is CASSSPGTDLSNQPQHF. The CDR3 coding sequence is TGTGCCAGCAGCTCCCCCGGGACAGACCTAAGCAATCAGCCCCAGCATTTT.

The CDR3 region is CASSPRWDRVSNTEAFF. Written as DNA, the CDR3 is TGTGCCAGCAGTCCCCGTTGGGACAGGGTTTCGAACACTGAAGCTTTCTTT. This chain links TRBV27 with TRBJ1-1; 9 bases line up with TRBD1. The CDR3 is made up of 17 amino acids. V gave up 5 bases and J gave up 1 base; unmatched junction bases: 11. CDR1 is MNHEY and CDR2 is SMNVEV in the germline V gene (reference sequence).

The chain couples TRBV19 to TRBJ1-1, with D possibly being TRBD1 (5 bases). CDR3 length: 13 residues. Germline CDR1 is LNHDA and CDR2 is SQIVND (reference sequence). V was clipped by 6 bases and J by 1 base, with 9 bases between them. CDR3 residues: CASSRTPNTEAFF. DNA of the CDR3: TGTGCCAGTAGCAGGACACCGAACACTGAAGCTTTCTTT.

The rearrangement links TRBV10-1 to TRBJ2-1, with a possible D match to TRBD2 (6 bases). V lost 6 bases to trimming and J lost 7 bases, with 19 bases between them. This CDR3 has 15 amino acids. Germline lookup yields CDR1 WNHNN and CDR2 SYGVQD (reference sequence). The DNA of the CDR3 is TGCGCCAGCAGCGAAGACCGACCGGGACTGAATGAGCAGTTCTTC. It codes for CASSEDRPGLNEQFF.

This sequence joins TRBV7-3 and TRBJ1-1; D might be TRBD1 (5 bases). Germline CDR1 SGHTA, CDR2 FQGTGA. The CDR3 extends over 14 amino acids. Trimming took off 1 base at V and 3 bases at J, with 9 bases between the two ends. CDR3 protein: CASSLSGGDTEAFF. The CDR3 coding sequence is TGTGCCAGCAGCTTAAGTGGGGGGGACACTGAAGCTTTCTTT.

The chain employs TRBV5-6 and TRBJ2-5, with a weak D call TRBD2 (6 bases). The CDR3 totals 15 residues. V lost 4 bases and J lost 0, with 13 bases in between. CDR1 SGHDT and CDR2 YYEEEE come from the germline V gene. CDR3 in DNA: TGTGCCAGCAGCCCCGGTCGGGAGTACCAAGAGACCCAGTACTTC. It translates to CASSPGREYQETQYF.

CDR3 protein: CASSQELGILGGTETQYF. In DNA form, the CDR3 reads TGTGCCAGCAGCCAAGAGTTGGGAATTCTGGGCGGGACGGAGACCCAGTACTTC. The chain carries TRBV3-1 (or the pseudogene TRBV3-2) and TRBJ2-5; D may be TRBD2 (6 bases). Trimming removed 0 bases at V and 5 bases at J, with 22 bases between. Germline V lookup: CDR1 LGHDT, CDR2 YNNKEL (reference sequence). The CDR3 length is 18 residues.

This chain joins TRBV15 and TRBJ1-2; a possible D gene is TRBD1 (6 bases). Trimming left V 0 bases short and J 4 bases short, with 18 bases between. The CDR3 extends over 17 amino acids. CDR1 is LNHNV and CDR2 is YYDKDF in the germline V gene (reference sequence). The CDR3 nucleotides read TGTGCCACCAGCAGAGATCAAAGACAGGAGTACCTCTATGGCTACACCTTC. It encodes CATSRDQRQEYLYGYTF.

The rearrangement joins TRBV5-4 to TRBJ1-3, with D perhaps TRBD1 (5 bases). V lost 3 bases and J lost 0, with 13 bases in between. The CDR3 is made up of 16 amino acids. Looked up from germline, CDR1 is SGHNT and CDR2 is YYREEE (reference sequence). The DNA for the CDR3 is TGTGCCAGCAGCTCGTTTGACAGTGTCTCTGGAAACACCATATATTTT. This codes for CASSSFDSVSGNTIYF.

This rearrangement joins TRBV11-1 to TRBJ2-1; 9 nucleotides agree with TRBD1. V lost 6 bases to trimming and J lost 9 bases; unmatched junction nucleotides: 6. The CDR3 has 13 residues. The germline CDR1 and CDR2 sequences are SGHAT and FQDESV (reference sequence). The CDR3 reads CASRDRGHFEQFF. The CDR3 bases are TGTGCCAGCAGGGACAGGGGACATTTTGAGCAGTTCTTC.

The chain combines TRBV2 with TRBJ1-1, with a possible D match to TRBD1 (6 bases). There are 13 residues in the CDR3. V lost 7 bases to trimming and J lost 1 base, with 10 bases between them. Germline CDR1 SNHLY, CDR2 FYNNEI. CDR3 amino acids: CASNKDRNTEAFF. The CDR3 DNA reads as TGTGCCAGCAACAAGGACAGGAACACTGAAGCTTTCTTT.

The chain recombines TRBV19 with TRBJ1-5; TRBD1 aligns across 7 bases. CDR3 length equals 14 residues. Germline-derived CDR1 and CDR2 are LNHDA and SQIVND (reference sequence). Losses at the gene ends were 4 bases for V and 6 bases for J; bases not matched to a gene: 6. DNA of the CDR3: TGTGCCAGTAGTAAGGACAGGCAGACTCAGCCCCAGCATTTT. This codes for CASSKDRQTQPQHF.

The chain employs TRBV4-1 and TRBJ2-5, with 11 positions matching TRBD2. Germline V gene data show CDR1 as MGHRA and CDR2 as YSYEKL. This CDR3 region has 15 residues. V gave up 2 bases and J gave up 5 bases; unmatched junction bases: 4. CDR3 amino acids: CASSQIPSGRETQYF. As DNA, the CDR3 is TGCGCCAGCAGCCAAATTCCTAGCGGGAGGGAGACCCAGTACTTC.

In DNA, the CDR3 is TGTGCCAGCAGCTTTCGGCGGAGGGACTACGAGCAGTACTTC. Protein product: CASSFRRRDYEQYF. The chain is built from TRBV5-4 and TRBJ2-7; D may be TRBD2 (6 bases). The CDR3 has 14 residues. The V gene's germline CDR1 is SGHNT and CDR2 YYREEE (reference sequence). V was clipped by 2 bases and J by 3 bases, with 12 bases between them. The full variable domain, in which reference TRBV5-4 and TRBJ2-7 provide the parts outside the CDR3, is ETGVTQSPTHLIKTRGQQVTLRCSSQSGHNTVSWYQQALGQGPQFIFQYYREEENGRGNFPPRFSGLQFPNYSSELNVNALELDDSALYLCASSFRRRDYEQYFGPGTRLTVT.

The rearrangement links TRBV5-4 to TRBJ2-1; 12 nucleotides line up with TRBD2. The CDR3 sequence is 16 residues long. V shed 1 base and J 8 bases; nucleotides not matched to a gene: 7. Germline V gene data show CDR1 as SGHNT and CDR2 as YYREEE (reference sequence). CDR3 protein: CASSLPLAGGPYEQFF. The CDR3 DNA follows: TGTGCCAGCAGCTTGCCCCTAGCGGGAGGGCCATATGAGCAGTTCTTC. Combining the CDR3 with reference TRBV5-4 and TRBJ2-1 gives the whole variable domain ETGVTQSPTHLIKTRGQQVTLRCSSQSGHNTVSWYQQALGQGPQFIFQYYREEENGRGNFPPRFSGLQFPNYSSELNVNALELDDSALYLCASSLPLAGGPYEQFFGPGTRLTVL.

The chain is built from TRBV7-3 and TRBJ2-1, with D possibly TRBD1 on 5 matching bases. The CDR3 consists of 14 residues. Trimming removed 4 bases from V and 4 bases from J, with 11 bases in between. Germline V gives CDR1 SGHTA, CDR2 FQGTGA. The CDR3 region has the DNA TGTGCCAGCAGCTCCCAGGGAACGTACAATGAGCAGTTCTTC. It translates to CASSSQGTYNEQFF.

CDR3 nucleotide sequence: TGTGCCAGCAGCTTAGGTTGGGGGGACGGAAACACCATATATTTT. It encodes CASSLGWGDGNTIYF. This chain connects TRBV7-2 to TRBJ1-3; the D gene is possibly TRBD1 (5 bases). Trimming pared 1 base from V and 4 bases from J, leaving 11 bases between. Germline values: CDR1 SGHTA, CDR2 FQGNSA. The CDR3 runs 15 residues.

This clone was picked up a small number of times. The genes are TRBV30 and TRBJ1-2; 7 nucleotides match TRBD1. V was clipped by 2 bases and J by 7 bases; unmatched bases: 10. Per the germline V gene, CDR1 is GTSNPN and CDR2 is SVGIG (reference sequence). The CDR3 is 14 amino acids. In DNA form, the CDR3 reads TGTGCCTGGAGTCTCCTCCACAGGGGTAGTGGCTACACCTTC. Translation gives CAWSLLHRGSGYTF.

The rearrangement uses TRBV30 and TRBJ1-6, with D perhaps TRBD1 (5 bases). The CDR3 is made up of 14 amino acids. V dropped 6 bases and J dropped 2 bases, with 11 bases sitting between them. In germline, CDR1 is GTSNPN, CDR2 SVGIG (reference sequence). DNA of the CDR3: TGTGCCTGCCGGGGGGAAGCCTATAATTCACCCCTCCACTTT. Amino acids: CACRGEAYNSPLHF. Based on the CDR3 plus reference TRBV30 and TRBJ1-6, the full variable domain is SQTIHQWPATLVQPVGSPLSLECTVEGTSNPNLYWYRQAAGRGLQLLFYSVGIGQISSEVPQNLSASRPQDRQFILSSKKLLLSDSGFYLCACRGEAYNSPLHFGNGTRLTVT.

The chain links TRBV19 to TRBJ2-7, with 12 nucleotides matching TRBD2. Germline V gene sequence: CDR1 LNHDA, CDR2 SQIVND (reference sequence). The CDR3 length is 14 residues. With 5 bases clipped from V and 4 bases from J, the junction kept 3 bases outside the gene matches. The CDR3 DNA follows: TGTGCCAGTAGTCCCGGGACTAGCGGGTACGAGCAGTACTTC. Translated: CASSPGTSGYEQYF.

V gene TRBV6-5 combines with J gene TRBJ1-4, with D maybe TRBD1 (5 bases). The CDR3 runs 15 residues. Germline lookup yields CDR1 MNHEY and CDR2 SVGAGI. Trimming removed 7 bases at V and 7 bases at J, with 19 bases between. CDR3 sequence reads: CASNNWSGDGEKLFF. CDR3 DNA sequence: TGTGCCAGCAATAATTGGAGCGGGGACGGTGAAAAACTGTTTTTT.

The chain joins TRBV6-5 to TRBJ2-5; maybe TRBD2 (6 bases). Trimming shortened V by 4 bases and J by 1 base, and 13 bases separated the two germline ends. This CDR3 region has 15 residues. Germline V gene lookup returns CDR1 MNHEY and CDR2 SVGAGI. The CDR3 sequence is CASSSQPGVQETQYF. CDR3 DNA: TGTGCCAGCAGTTCCCAGCCGGGGGTCCAAGAGACCCAGTACTTC.